These 20 T cell receptor beta chains were sequenced from one sample in a study of blood T cell repertoires in COVID-19. Profiling relied on immunoSEQ multiplex PCR, and the TCRdb table lists in-frame clones only, not all of them. The table records around 240,000 clones, around 89% of them present only once. The sample taken for sequencing was PBMCs or T cells enriched from blood (not recorded which). These receptors came from a middle-aged man who had been exposed to COVID-19.

The chain uses TRBV6-1 and TRBJ2-7; tentative D call: TRBD1 (6 bases). This CDR3 spans 14 amino acids. The V gene lost 2 bases and the J gene lost 2 bases, with 10 bases spanning the gap. Germline CDR1 MNHNS, CDR2 SASEGT. CDR3 loop: CASSEPGHTYEQYV. The CDR3 region has the DNA TGTGCCAGCAGTGAACCGGGACACACCTACGAGCAGTACGTC.

This clone was observed a single time. CDR3 residues: CASSLEEDRVAYGYTF. DNA of the CDR3: TGTGCCAGCAGCTTGGAGGAAGACAGGGTGGCCTATGGCTACACCTTC. This chain joins TRBV5-4 and TRBJ1-2, with 7 bases lining up with TRBD1. V shed 0 bases, J shed 4 bases, and the junction held 9 bases outside the gene matches. This CDR3 is 16 amino acids long. CDR1 and CDR2 (germline): SGHNT, YYREEE (reference sequence).

V and J are TRBV6-6 and TRBJ1-6; 10 nucleotides align to TRBD1. J gave up 9 bases and V 5 bases, and 13 bases lay outside the gene matches. Germline CDR1 MNHNY, CDR2 SVGAGI (reference sequence). The CDR3 has 17 amino acids. The CDR3 bases are TGTGCCAGCAGTCATCACGGCTCCGGGACAGGGGTTTCACCCCTCCACTTT. Translated, it gives CASSHHGSGTGVSPLHF.

V is TRBV12-3 or TRBV12-4 and J is TRBJ2-3, with D unresolved. V lost 3 bases to trimming and J lost 6 bases, with 10 bases between them. This CDR3 contains 13 residues. The CDR3 region is CASSLAVSDTQYF. CDR3 bases: TGTGCCAGCAGTTTGGCCGTTTCGGATACGCAGTATTTT.

The genes are TRBV3-1 (or the pseudogene TRBV3-2) and TRBJ2-7; TRBD1 matches 7 bases. The CDR3 has 17 residues. V shed 2 bases and J 2 bases; nucleotides not matched to a gene: 12. CDR1 is LGHDT, CDR2 YNNKEL, per germline (reference sequence). The CDR3 reads CASSQSGFGQVTYEQYF. The CDR3 nucleotides read TGTGCCAGCAGCCAAAGTGGTTTCGGACAGGTGACCTACGAGCAGTACTTC.

J is TRBJ2-7 and V is TRBV5-6; tentative D call: TRBD1 (6 bases). V lost 0 bases and J 3 bases, leaving 13 bases between the germline ends. CDR3 length equals 15 residues. CDR1 and CDR2 (germline): SGHDT, YYEEEE. CDR3 loop: CASSLGTGIGYEQYV. In nucleotides, the CDR3 is TGTGCCAGCAGCTTGGGCACAGGGATTGGCTACGAGCAGTACGTC.

Here the CDR3 DNA reads TGTGCCACCGGGACAGGGGGCTACGAGCAGTACTTC. Protein sequence: CATGTGGYEQYF. This chain joins TRBV28 and TRBJ2-7; 11 nucleotides align to TRBD1. The CDR3 runs to 12 residues. Looked up from germline, CDR1 is MDHEN and CDR2 is SYDVKM. Trimming cost V 10 bases and J 3 bases; bases outside gene matches: 2.

The chain combines TRBV30 with TRBJ2-5, with 11 positions matching TRBD2. In germline, CDR1 is GTSNPN, CDR2 SVGIG (reference sequence). This CDR3 comprises 15 residues. The V segment lost 1 base and the J segment 6 bases; nucleotides outside the gene matches: 7. CDR3 sequence: CAWSEVAGGLQTQYF. The CDR3 nucleotides are TGTGCCTGGAGTGAGGTAGCGGGGGGGCTCCAGACCCAGTACTTC.

The count of this clone is one. The V call is TRBV5-1, the J call TRBJ2-1, with TRBD2 matching over 11 bases. This CDR3 comprises 16 residues. Unmatched junction bases numbered 13, after V lost 4 bases and J lost 10 bases. Germline V CDR1 and CDR2: SGHRS, YFSETQ. The CDR3 spells CASSETSGTRAGEQFF. In DNA form, the CDR3 reads TGCGCCAGCAGCGAGACTAGCGGGACTCGCGCGGGAGAGCAGTTCTTC.

This sequence joins TRBV7-2 and TRBJ2-7; tentative D call: TRBD1 (6 bases). The germline V and J ends were trimmed by 4 bases and 3 bases, with 13 bases remaining between them. The CDR3 sequence is 14 residues long. CDR1 and CDR2 (germline): SGHTA, FQGNSA. The CDR3: CASSSPGHFYEQYF. In DNA, the CDR3 is TGTGCCAGCAGCTCGCCGGGACATTTCTACGAGCAGTACTTC.

The chain carries TRBV21-1 and TRBJ2-5; the table's D call, TRBD2, was not checked against the DNA. TRBV21-1 is tagged as a pseudogene. CDR3 length equals 14 residues. In DNA, the CDR3 is TGTGCCAGCAGCCATGGCGGAGGGGAAGAGACCCAGTACTTC. Translated: CASSHGGGEETQYF.

This rearrangement joins TRBV12-3 or TRBV12-4 to TRBJ1-1; the D gene is possibly TRBD1 (5 bases). V was shortened by 1 base and J by 10 bases, with 13 bases between the two germline ends. The CDR3 runs to 13 residues. The DNA of the CDR3 is TGTGCCAGCAGTTTAGTGGGCCCGCAGGGAGCTTTCTTT. Protein sequence: CASSLVGPQGAFF.

The J gene is TRBJ2-5, the V gene TRBV27, with 7 bases identical to TRBD1. The length of the CDR3 is 15 residues. J lost 5 bases, V lost 5 bases, and 11 bases had no gene match. Germline CDR1 is MNHEY and CDR2 is SMNVEV (reference sequence). The CDR3 here is CASSRVGTVRETQYF. The CDR3 DNA reads as TGTGCCAGCAGTCGAGTTGGGACAGTCAGGGAGACCCAGTACTTC.

V and J are TRBV10-2 and TRBJ2-7; 8 nucleotides agree with TRBD2. V lost 5 bases, J lost 0 bases, and 6 bases stayed unmatched. Germline assignment: CDR1 WSHSY and CDR2 SAAADI. This CDR3 has 15 residues. The CDR3 sequence is CASSLAGTPSYEQYF. As DNA, the CDR3 is TGCGCCAGCAGTTTAGCGGGGACCCCCTCCTACGAGCAGTACTTC.

This sequence joins TRBV9 and TRBJ2-1; D perhaps matches TRBD2 (6 bases). With 4 bases removed from V and 8 bases from J, the gap between germline ends came to 19 bases. Germline V CDR1 and CDR2: SGDLS, YYNGEE. The length of the CDR3 is 15 residues. CDR3 in amino acids: CASSIGGAGFDEQFF. Here the CDR3 DNA reads TGTGCCAGCAGCATCGGAGGGGCGGGGTTCGATGAGCAGTTCTTC. Variable domain in full (rest from reference TRBV9 and TRBJ2-1): DSGVTQTPKHLITATGQRVTLRCSPRSGDLSVYWYQQSLDQGLQFLIQYYNGEERAKGNILERFSAQQFPDLHSELNLSSLELGDSALYFCASSIGGAGFDEQFFGPGTRLTVL.

The chain is built from TRBV6-1 and TRBJ1-2; D call uncertain. V lost 2 bases and J lost 1, with 2 bases in between. The CDR3 is made up of 12 amino acids. Per germline, CDR1 MNHNS and CDR2 SASEGT. This CDR3 is CASSELNYGYTF. CDR3 nucleotides: TGTGCCAGCAGTGAACTTAACTATGGCTACACCTTC.

In this sample, this clone turned up many times. The rearrangement joins TRBV4-1 to TRBJ2-3; TRBD2 matches 9 bases. Trimming removed 1 base from V and 6 bases from J; junction bases left unmatched: 8. The CDR3 covers 16 residues. Germline assignment: CDR1 MGHRA and CDR2 YSYEKL. CDR3 in DNA: TGCGCCAGCAGCCAAGGTGCGGTTACTAGCGGGGATACGCAGTATTTT. Residues: CASSQGAVTSGDTQYF.

V and J are TRBV5-5 and TRBJ1-2; D is possibly TRBD1 (6 bases). The CDR3 loop spans 14 amino acids. Per the germline V gene, CDR1 is SGHKS and CDR2 is YYEKEE (reference sequence). Trimming removed 2 bases from V and 2 bases from J, with 10 bases in between. CDR3 amino acids: CASSFGTGNYGYTF. CDR3 sequence (DNA): TGTGCCAGCAGCTTTGGCACAGGGAACTATGGCTACACCTTC.

The V gene is TRBV2, the J gene TRBJ2-5; 9 nucleotides align to TRBD2. The J segment lost 11 bases and the V segment lost 6 bases, leaving 13 bases of the junction unmatched. Germline assignment: CDR1 SNHLY and CDR2 FYNNEI. The CDR3 runs to 14 residues. CDR3 coding DNA: TGTGCCAGCAGACTATCAGGCGGGGGGGCACTTCAGTACTTC. Residues: CASRLSGGGALQYF.

This chain's CDR3 is CSVPGQGVQETQYF. CDR3 sequence (DNA): TGCAGCGTACCGGGACAGGGGGTCCAAGAGACCCAGTACTTC. This chain uses TRBV29-1 with TRBJ2-5; 11 bases are shared with TRBD1. Germline-derived CDR1 and CDR2 are SQVTM and ANQGSEA. This CDR3 spans 14 amino acids. V lost 6 bases to trimming and J lost 1 base; unmatched junction nucleotides: 4.